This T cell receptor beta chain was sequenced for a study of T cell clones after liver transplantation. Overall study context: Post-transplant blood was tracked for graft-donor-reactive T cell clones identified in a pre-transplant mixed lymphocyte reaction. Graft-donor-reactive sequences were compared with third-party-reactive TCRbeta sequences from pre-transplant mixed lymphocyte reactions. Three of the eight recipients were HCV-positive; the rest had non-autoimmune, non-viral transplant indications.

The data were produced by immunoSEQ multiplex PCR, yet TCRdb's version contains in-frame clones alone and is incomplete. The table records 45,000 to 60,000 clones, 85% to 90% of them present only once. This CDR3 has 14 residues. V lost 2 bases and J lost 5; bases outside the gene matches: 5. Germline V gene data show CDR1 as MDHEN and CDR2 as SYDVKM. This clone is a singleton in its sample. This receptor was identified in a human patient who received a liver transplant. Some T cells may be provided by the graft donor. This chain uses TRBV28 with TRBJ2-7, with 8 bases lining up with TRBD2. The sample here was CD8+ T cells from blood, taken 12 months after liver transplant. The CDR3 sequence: CASSLELAVHEQYF. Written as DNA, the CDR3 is TGTGCCAGCAGTTTAGAACTAGCGGTCCACGAGCAGTACTTC.